The TCR beta chain described here comes from a study of CD8 T cells in ankylosing spondylitis. TCRdb re-derived calls from the 5' RACE reads in MiXCR, one entry per CDR3 protein. Here the sample spans 150,000 to 200,000 distinct CDR3 sequences, 10% to 15% being singletons. The CDR3 length is 17 residues. This clonotype was seen many times. Specimen: blood, either unsorted or a sorted T cell fraction (not recorded which). The TCR sequence derives from a female donor with ankylosing spondylitis or in good health (not recorded which). The V call is TRBV21-1, the J call TRBJ2-1; TRBD2 is taken as the D call from the table, unchecked against the DNA. TRBV21-1 is a pseudogene locus. CDR3 sequence reads: CASSKGMALSSYNEQFF. The DNA of the CDR3 is TGTGCCAGCAGCAAGGGGATGGCGTTGAGCTCCTACAATGAGCAGTTCTTC.